This entry lists 22 T cell receptor beta chains sequenced from one sample in a study of T cell responses to AZD1222 COVID-19 vaccine. Assay: immunoSEQ multiplex PCR; the TCRdb copy retains only in-frame clones and omits some. This sample carries over 150,000 clones, approximately 90% of them seen once, and the ten largest clones take around 4.4%. The source material was peripheral blood, sampled on day 0 of MenACWY control vaccination. Source of these receptors: an adult in good health.

The V gene is TRBV10-1, the J gene TRBJ1-3; D gene unclear. The germline V gene has CDR1 WNHNN and CDR2 SYGVQD (reference sequence). V shed 6 bases and J shed 2 bases, with 20 bases lying between them. The CDR3 sequence is 17 residues long. DNA for the CDR3: TGCGCCAGCAGGGTCACCACCTTCGTCCTGACTGGAAACACCATATATTTT. Its protein is CASRVTTFVLTGNTIYF.

The chain carries TRBV5-5 and TRBJ2-7; TRBD2 aligns across 8 bases. The CDR3 is 17 amino acids. With V trimmed by 3 bases and J by 3 bases, 14 bases remained unmatched. Germline V lookup: CDR1 SGHKS, CDR2 YYEKEE (reference sequence). The DNA for the CDR3 is TGTGCCAGCAGCTCCAGATCCGGGGTAGCGGGGCTCTACGAGCAGTACTTC. Its translation is CASSSRSGVAGLYEQYF. Supplemented by reference TRBV5-5 and TRBJ2-7, the full variable domain reads DAGVTQSPTHLIKTRGQQVTLRCSPISGHKSVSWYQQVLGQGPQFIFQYYEKEERGRGNFPDRFSARQFPNYSSELNVNALLLGDSALYLCASSSRSGVAGLYEQYFGPGTRLTVT.

The chain recombines TRBV2 with TRBJ2-2, with D perhaps being TRBD1 or TRBD2 (5 bases each). CDR1 and CDR2 from the germline V gene are SNHLY and FYNNEI. This CDR3 is 14 amino acids long. V was cut by 7 bases and J by 3 bases, with 12 bases left in between. CDR3 region: CASNWQGDTGELFF. In DNA form, the CDR3 reads TGTGCCAGCAATTGGCAGGGAGACACCGGGGAGCTGTTTTTT.

This chain connects TRBV7-2 to TRBJ1-5; the D gene is possibly TRBD1 (5 bases). Trimming took 3 bases from V and 4 from J, leaving 7 bases between them. Germline V lookup: CDR1 SGHTA, CDR2 FQGNSA. The CDR3 is made up of 13 amino acids. CDR3 loop: CASSFGANQPQHF. CDR3 DNA: TGTGCCAGCAGCTTCGGGGCTAATCAGCCCCAGCATTTT.

The rearrangement joins TRBV5-5 to TRBJ2-2, with D possibly being TRBD2 (7 bases). The CDR3 length is 19 residues. Germline CDR1 SGHKS, CDR2 YYEKEE (reference sequence). The germline V and J ends were trimmed by 4 bases and 2 bases, with 24 bases remaining between them. The CDR3 loop is CASSPLGGRSSGNTGELFF. The CDR3 DNA reads TGTGCCAGCAGCCCCCTAGGGGGGAGGTCTAGCGGTAACACCGGGGAGCTGTTTTTT.

The count of this clone is one. J is TRBJ1-2 and V is TRBV7-2; D unclear. This CDR3 is 16 amino acids long. V shed 8 bases and J shed 2 bases, with 21 bases lying between them. CDR1 is SGHTA, CDR2 FQGNSA, per germline. The CDR3 DNA follows: TGTGCCAGCCTTCTGGGCCCTGGAGACACCAACTATGGCTACACCTTC. Its translation is CASLLGPGDTNYGYTF.

The V gene is TRBV7-2, the J gene TRBJ1-1; no reliable D call. V lost 4 bases and J lost 5, with 8 bases in between. CDR1 is SGHTA and CDR2 is FQGNSA in the germline V gene. The CDR3 contains 12 residues. CDR3 region: CASSWGGTEAFF. CDR3 in DNA: TGTGCCAGCAGCTGGGGAGGGACTGAAGCTTTCTTT.

The chain carries TRBV6-2 or TRBV6-3 and TRBJ2-7; 13 nucleotides line up with TRBD2. The CDR3 is made up of 19 amino acids. CDR1 is MNHEY and CDR2 is SVGEGT in the germline V gene. V lost 4 bases, J lost 2 bases, and 14 bases stayed unmatched. The CDR3 loop is CASSSIRTSGRRIPYEQYF. The CDR3 DNA reads TGTGCCAGCAGTTCTATTAGGACTAGCGGGAGAAGGATACCCTACGAGCAGTACTTC.

V gene TRBV4-1 combines with J gene TRBJ1-2, with 9 positions matching TRBD1. This CDR3 is built from 15 residues. Germline trimming cut 5 bases from V and 7 bases from J; bases unmatched to any gene: 11. The germline CDR1 and CDR2 sequences are MGHRA and YSYEKL. The CDR3 is CASSTRDREEGGYTF. In nucleotides, the CDR3 is TGCGCCAGCAGCACCCGGGACAGGGAGGAGGGTGGCTACACCTTC.

V gene TRBV6-4 combines with J gene TRBJ2-1, with 7 bases aligning to TRBD2. The germline V gene encodes CDR1 MRHNA and CDR2 SNTAGT. CDR3 length: 16 amino acids. Losses at the gene ends were 4 bases for V and 2 bases for J; bases not matched to a gene: 8. CDR3 loop: CASSVSSGTAYNEQFF. Written as DNA, the CDR3 is TGTGCCAGCAGTGTGTCTAGCGGAACAGCCTACAATGAGCAGTTCTTC.

This clone has a count of ten or more. The gene calls are TRBV3-1 (or the pseudogene TRBV3-2) and TRBJ1-1; TRBD1 matches at 8 bases. The germline V gene has CDR1 LGHDT and CDR2 YNNKEL (reference sequence). The CDR3 length is 14 residues. The J segment lost 5 bases and the V segment lost 4 bases, leaving 6 bases of the junction unmatched. This chain's CDR3 is CASSRTGHETEAFF. In nucleotides, the CDR3 is TGTGCCAGCAGCCGGACAGGGCATGAGACTGAAGCTTTCTTT.

This rearrangement joins TRBV7-2 to TRBJ1-2, with D perhaps matching TRBD1 (6 bases). There are 12 residues in the CDR3. Between the trimmed V and J ends, which lost 5 bases and 6 bases, there was a span of 10 bases. CDR1 and CDR2 from the germline V gene are SGHTA and FQGNSA. The CDR3 is CASSAGTNGYTF. The CDR3 DNA sequence: TGTGCCAGCAGCGCCGGGACAAATGGCTACACCTTC.

The chain uses TRBV4-3 and TRBJ1-1; the D gene is possibly TRBD1 (5 bases). V was shortened by 1 base and J by 10 bases, with 13 bases between the two germline ends. The CDR3 has 13 residues. Germline values: CDR1 LGHNA, CDR2 YSLEER. CDR3 coding DNA: TGCGCCAGCAGCCAAGGAACCGGACACCCAGCTTTCTTT. Protein product: CASSQGTGHPAFF.

The gene calls are TRBV11-3 and TRBJ1-6; perhaps TRBD1 as D (5 bases). Germline CDR1 SGHNT, CDR2 YENEEA. The ends were cut back, 3 bases at V and 3 bases at J, with 12 bases in the middle. This CDR3 is 16 amino acids long. The CDR3 reads CASSFRDGCYNSPLHF. The CDR3 nucleotides are TGTGCCAGCAGCTTCAGGGACGGATGCTATAATTCACCCCTCCACTTT.

V usage is TRBV7-2 and J usage is TRBJ2-1, with TRBD1 matching 10 bases. Germline trimming cut 5 bases from V and 7 bases from J; bases unmatched to any gene: 5. There are 14 residues in the CDR3. Germline V lookup: CDR1 SGHTA, CDR2 FQGNSA. The CDR3 region has the DNA TGTGCCAGCAGCACACGACAGGGGGCTAATGAGCAGTTCTTC. This sequence encodes CASSTRQGANEQFF.

This clone has a single count. The chain links TRBV4-2 to TRBJ2-1, with TRBD2 identical over 7 bases. CDR3 length equals 15 residues. In germline, CDR1 is LGHNA, CDR2 YNFKEQ. After removal of 0 bases from V and 7 bases from J, the junction contained 6 bases not matched to a gene. CDR3 bases: TGTGCCAGCAGCCAAGAGACGGCGGGAGCGAATGAGCAGTTCTTC. Translating it yields CASSQETAGANEQFF.

The table lists this clone with a count of one. CDR3 coding DNA: TGTGCCAGCAGCAGCATCAATCAGCCCCAGCATTTT. Translated: CASSSINQPQHF. The rearrangement joins TRBV28 to TRBJ1-5; no definite D call. CDR3 length: 12 residues. With 6 bases removed from V and 3 bases from J, the gap between germline ends came to 6 bases. In germline, CDR1 is MDHEN, CDR2 SYDVKM.

CDR3 sequence: CASRRQGGGYTF. The CDR3 bases are TGTGCCAGCAGAAGACAGGGAGGTGGCTACACCTTC. The V call is TRBV12-3 or TRBV12-4, the J call TRBJ1-2, with 7 bases lining up with TRBD1. V gave up 6 bases and J gave up 7 bases; unmatched junction bases: 5. The CDR3 covers 12 residues.

The chain uses TRBV10-2 and TRBJ2-1; a possible D gene is TRBD2 (6 bases). The CDR3 runs to 16 residues. CDR1 is WSHSY, CDR2 SAAADI, per germline. The ends were cut back, 9 bases at V and 2 bases at J, with 20 bases in the middle. The chain's CDR3 is CASRTAGTGAYNEQFF. The CDR3 DNA is TGCGCCAGTCGAACCGCCGGGACTGGGGCCTACAATGAGCAGTTCTTC.

The chain joins TRBV4-1 to TRBJ1-4, with 7 positions matching TRBD1. Unmatched junction bases numbered 6, after V lost 2 bases and J lost 6 bases. Germline CDR1 reads MGHRA; CDR2 reads YSYEKL. The CDR3 is 15 residues long. The DNA for the CDR3 is TGCGCCAGCAGCCAACCCAGGGGGTTTGATGAAAAACTGTTTTTT. Translation: CASSQPRGFDEKLFF.

The chain links TRBV3-1 (or the pseudogene TRBV3-2) to TRBJ1-5, with no clear D. The CDR3 sequence is 14 residues long. Trimming removed 6 bases at V and 9 bases at J, with 18 bases between. The V gene's germline CDR1 is LGHDT and CDR2 YNNKEL (reference sequence). CDR3 amino acids: CASSPGFGEGPQHF. In nucleotides, the CDR3 is TGTGCCAGCAGTCCCGGATTTGGTGAGGGGCCCCAGCATTTT.

V gene TRBV19 combines with J gene TRBJ1-2; the match to TRBD1 covers 7 bases. The CDR3 covers 16 residues. CDR1 is LNHDA and CDR2 is SQIVND in the germline V gene (reference sequence). With V trimmed by 2 bases and J by 4 bases, 10 bases remained unmatched. The CDR3 sequence: CASSISLRQGLYGYTF. The CDR3 DNA reads as TGTGCCAGTAGTATATCCCTCCGACAGGGTCTCTATGGCTACACCTTC.